The text below deals with one T cell receptor beta chain. The antigen is unknown. This CDR3 region has 14 residues. CDR1 and CDR2 (germline): SGHTS, YDEGEE. With V trimmed by 6 bases and J by 4 bases, 7 bases remained unmatched. Naive CD8 cells lacked CD45RO, underwent positive selection for CCR7 and left out terminally differentiated effector memory CD45RA+ cells. This specimen comes from a study of shared clonotypes between healthy human individuals. Study-wide results and limits: The small donor group covered limited genetic and exposure diversity. Investigators collected only blood, and repertoires in tissues likely differ.

Original processing methods: ImmunoSEQ gave junction-only sequences without quality scores, so filtering differed. The protocol was immunoSEQ multiplex PCR, while the TCRdb copy is restricted to in-frame clones and leaves out a portion. V and J calls plus clone size are reproduced from that table; the DNA served to infer D and trimming. The table lists roughly 890,000 clones, around 92% of them singletons. The material sequenced was naive CD8+ T cells sorted from blood. The clonotype was recovered from a man in his thirties or forties in good health. The V and J genes are TRBV5-8 and TRBJ2-7, with 10 positions matching TRBD2. The CDR3 spells CASNAGTSAYEQYF. The CDR3 DNA follows: TGTGCCAGCAACGCCGGGACTAGCGCTTACGAGCAGTACTTC.